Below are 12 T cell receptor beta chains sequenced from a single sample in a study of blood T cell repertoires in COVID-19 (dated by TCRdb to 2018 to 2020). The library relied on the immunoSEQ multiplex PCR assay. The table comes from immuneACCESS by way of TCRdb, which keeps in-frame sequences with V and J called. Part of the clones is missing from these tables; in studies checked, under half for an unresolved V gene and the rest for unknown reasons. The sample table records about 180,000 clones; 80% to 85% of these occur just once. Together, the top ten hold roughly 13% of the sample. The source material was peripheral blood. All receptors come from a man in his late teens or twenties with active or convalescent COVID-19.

The CDR3 DNA is TGTGCCATCGCGGGCGCGGGAGGGAAACTCCCCACTGAAGCTTTCTTT. It codes for CAIAGAGGKLPTEAFF. The chain carries TRBV10-3 and TRBJ1-1; no definite D call. The CDR3 is 16 amino acids. The germline CDR1 and CDR2 sequences are ENHRY and SYGVKD. With 8 bases removed from V and 4 bases from J, the gap between germline ends came to 23 bases.

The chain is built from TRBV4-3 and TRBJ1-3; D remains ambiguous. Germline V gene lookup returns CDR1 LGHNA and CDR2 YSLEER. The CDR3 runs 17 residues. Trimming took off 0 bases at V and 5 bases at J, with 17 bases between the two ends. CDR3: CASSQDPWGAVRNTIYF. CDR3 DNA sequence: TGCGCCAGCAGCCAAGATCCGTGGGGAGCGGTTCGAAACACCATATATTTT.

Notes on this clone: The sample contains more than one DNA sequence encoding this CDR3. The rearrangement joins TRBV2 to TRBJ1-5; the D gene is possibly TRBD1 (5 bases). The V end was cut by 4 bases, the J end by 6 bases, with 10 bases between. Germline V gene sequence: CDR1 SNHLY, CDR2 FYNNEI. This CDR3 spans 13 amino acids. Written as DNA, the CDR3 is TGTGCCAGCAGTGGGCAGGGTAGTCAGCCCCAGCATTTT. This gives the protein CASSGQGSQPQHF.

In DNA form, the CDR3 reads TGTGCCAGCAGTCTGGACCAGGGGACCGATACGCAGTATTTT. Translation gives CASSLDQGTDTQYF. J is TRBJ2-3 and V is TRBV7-2; perhaps TRBD1 as D (6 bases). Germline V lookup: CDR1 SGHTA, CDR2 FQGNSA. The V end lost 6 bases, the J end lost 6 bases, and 16 bases lay between the germline ends. This CDR3 is 14 amino acids long. The full variable domain, completed using reference TRBV7-2 and TRBJ2-3, is GAGVSQSPSNKVTEKGKDVELRCDPISGHTALYWYRQSLGQGLEFLIYFQGNSAPDKSGLPSDRFSAERTGGSVSTLTIQRTQQEDSAVYLCASSLDQGTDTQYFGPGTRLTVL.

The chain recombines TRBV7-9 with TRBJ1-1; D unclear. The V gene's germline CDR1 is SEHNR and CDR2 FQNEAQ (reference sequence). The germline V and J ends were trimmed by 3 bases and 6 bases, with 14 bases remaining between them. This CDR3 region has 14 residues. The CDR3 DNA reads TGTGCCAGCAGCTTGGCGATGGACTCCTCTGAAGCTTTCTTT. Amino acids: CASSLAMDSSEAFF.

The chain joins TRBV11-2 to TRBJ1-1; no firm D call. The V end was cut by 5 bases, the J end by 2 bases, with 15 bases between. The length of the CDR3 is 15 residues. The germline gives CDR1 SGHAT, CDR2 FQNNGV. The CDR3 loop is CASSLGRHLNTEAFF. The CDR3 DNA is TGTGCCAGCAGCCTTGGCAGGCATTTAAACACTGAAGCTTTCTTT.

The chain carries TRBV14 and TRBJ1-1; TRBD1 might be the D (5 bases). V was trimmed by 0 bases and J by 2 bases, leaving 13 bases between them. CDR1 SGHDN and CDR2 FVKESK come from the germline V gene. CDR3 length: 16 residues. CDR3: CASSQDIGHLNTEAFF. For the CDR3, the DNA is TGTGCCAGCAGCCAAGATATTGGACACCTTAACACTGAAGCTTTCTTT. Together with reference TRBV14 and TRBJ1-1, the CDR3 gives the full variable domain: EAGVTQFPSHSVIEKGQTVTLRCDPISGHDNLYWYRRVMGKEIKFLLHFVKESKQDESGMPNNRFLAERTGGTYSTLKVQPAELEDSGVYFCASSQDIGHLNTEAFFGQGTRLTVV.

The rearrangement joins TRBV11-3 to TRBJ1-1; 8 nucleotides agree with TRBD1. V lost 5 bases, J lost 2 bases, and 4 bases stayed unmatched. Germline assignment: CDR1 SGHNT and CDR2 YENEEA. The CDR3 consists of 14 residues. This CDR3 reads CASSPGGSNTEAFF. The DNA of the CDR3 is TGTGCCAGCAGCCCAGGGGGCTCCAACACTGAAGCTTTCTTT.

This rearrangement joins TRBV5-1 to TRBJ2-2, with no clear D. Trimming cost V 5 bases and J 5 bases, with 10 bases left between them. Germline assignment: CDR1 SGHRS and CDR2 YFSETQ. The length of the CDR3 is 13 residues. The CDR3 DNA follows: TGCGCCAGCAGACCTAGTTTTACCGGGGAGCTGTTTTTT. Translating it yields CASRPSFTGELFF.

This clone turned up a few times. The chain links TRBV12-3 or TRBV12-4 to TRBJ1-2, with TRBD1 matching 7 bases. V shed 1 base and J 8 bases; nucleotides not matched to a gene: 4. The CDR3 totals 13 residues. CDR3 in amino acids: CASSLGQGQGYTF. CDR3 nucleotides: TGTGCCAGCAGTTTAGGCCAGGGACAGGGCTACACCTTC.

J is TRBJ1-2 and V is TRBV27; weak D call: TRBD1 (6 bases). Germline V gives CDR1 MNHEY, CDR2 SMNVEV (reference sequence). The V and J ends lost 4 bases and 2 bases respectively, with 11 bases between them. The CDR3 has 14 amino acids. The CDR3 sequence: CASSSAGANYGYTF. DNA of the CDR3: TGTGCCAGCAGTTCCGCAGGGGCGAACTATGGCTACACCTTC.

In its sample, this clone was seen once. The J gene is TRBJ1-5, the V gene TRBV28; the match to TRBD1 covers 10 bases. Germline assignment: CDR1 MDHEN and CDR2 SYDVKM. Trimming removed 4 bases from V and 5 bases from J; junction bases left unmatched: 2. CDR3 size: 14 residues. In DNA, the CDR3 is TGTGCCAGCAGTTCTGGACAGGGGGATCAGCCCCAGCATTTT. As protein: CASSSGQGDQPQHF.